In its sample, the clone carrying this TCR beta chain was seen once. Sequencing used immunoSEQ multiplex PCR; TCRdb keeps in-frame clones, though not all of them. Among 60,000 to 95,000 clones, around 84% were seen once, and the ten largest hold 17%. The data originate from a study of OX40 agonist ivuxolimab in advanced cancers. There are 15 residues in the CDR3. Germline V lookup: CDR1 SGHRS, CDR2 YFSETQ. Sampled blood was obtained at baseline, cycle 4 day 1, and cycle 7 day 1. The receptor was isolated from an adult with an advanced solid tumor such as melanoma, head and neck, liver or kidney cancer. The input for sequencing was CD4+ or CD8+ T cells sorted from blood, taken in a trial of the OX40 agonist ivuxolimab. V gene TRBV5-1 combines with J gene TRBJ2-5; TRBD2 aligns across 8 bases. The DNA end is a closer match to TRBJ2-7, so the J assignment may be wrong. The CDR3 is CASSQNSGAAYEQYF. CDR3 DNA: TGCGCCAGCAGCCAAAATAGCGGGGCTGCCTACGAGCAGTACTTC.